This T cell receptor (beta chain) was observed in a study of shared clonotypes between healthy human individuals. Whole-study context: Plates per donor: three CD4 naive, three CD4 memory, two CD8 naive, one CD8 memory. Study-wide points: The study generally estimated greater richness for naive than memory subsets.

This clone showed up just a few times. Antigen unknown. Positive CCR7 selection of CD45RO-negative cells yielded the naive CD8 cells, and terminally differentiated effector memory CD45RA+ cells were excluded. Participating donors were healthy, HIV-negative adults free of recent acute infections or vaccinations. Sequencing was performed with immunoSEQ multiplex PCR; in TCRdb, only in-frame clones are kept and a portion is missing. The profile shows hundreds of thousands of clones, 80% to 95% of them singletons. Germline CDR1 is SEHNR and CDR2 is FQNEAQ (reference sequence). The CDR3 totals 12 residues. Trimming took 1 base from V and 8 from J, leaving 6 bases between them.

The sample taken for sequencing was naive CD8+ T cells sorted from blood. This TCR was sampled from a man aged 25-45 years in good health. The chain carries TRBV7-9 and TRBJ2-1, with D unresolved. CDR3 sequence reads: CASSLGSDEQFF. CDR3 DNA: TGTGCCAGCAGCTTAGGCAGCGATGAGCAGTTCTTC.